This T cell receptor (beta chain) is from a study of CD8+ T cells in alopecia areata (dated by TCRdb to 2016 to 2019). Study-level background: The treated patients took part in an open-label pilot trial in which moderate-to-severe alopecia areata was treated with oral tofacitinib at 5 to 10 mg twice daily. Scalp tissue and sorted CD4+ and CD8+ peripheral blood T cells from patchy and totalis/universalis alopecia areata patients and from healthy controls were covered by human TCRbeta sequencing. TCRbeta CDR3 regions were amplified by immunoSEQ multiplex PCR using 35 Vbeta forward and 13 Jbeta reverse primers. High-throughput TCRbeta sequencing was used to examine T cell clonal expansion in alopecia areata in both the C3H/HeJ mouse model and human patients. Patients stayed on tofacitinib for 6 to 18 months and then had 6 months of follow-up off drug so that delayed response and recurrence could be assessed. RNA was extracted with the PAXgene miRNA kit for fixed scalp, the miRNeasy kit for PBMCs, and the RNeasy kit for mouse skin. Tofacitinib-treated patients had biopsies at baseline and at 4 and 24 weeks of treatment, with a later scalp biopsy in several patients. Scalp clonality was compared among normal scalp (n=4), patchy alopecia areata scalp (n=8), and alopecia totalis/universalis scalp (n=8). General study outcomes and caveats: Higher clonality and more expanded CD8+ clones were observed in lesional scalp than in normal scalp, particularly in alopecia totalis/universalis, a finding suggestive of antigenic drive. Resident alphabeta T cells in normal human skin are also sequenced, complicating scalp TCR repertoire analysis, unlike mouse skin dominated by gammadelta T cells. Shared TCR sequences between patients were less evident than in mice, which may be partly attributable to HLA diversity in the patient population.

Concerning this clone: It has no known antigen specificity. No much larger clone exists at a distance of one base, and base qualities are not known.

The intended sense of this specimen's time point label: baseline before oral tofacitinib. From alopecia areata patients, peripheral blood was collected along with lesional scalp punch biopsies. After PBMCs were isolated by density centrifugation and stained for CD3, CD4 and CD8, a FACSAria was used to sort CD4+ and CD8+ T cells. Library creation used the immunoSEQ multiplex PCR assay. RNA was extracted from all samples and reverse transcribed into cDNA as template for TCR sequencing. First-strand cDNA was synthesized using SuperScript III with a 2:1 mix of oligo-dT and random hexamers. A synthetic immune receptor repertoire was used to measure amplification bias, and any remaining bias was corrected computationally. The authors' analysis ran thus. Raw reads were preprocessed for error removal, and CDR3 was defined according to IMGT conventions as running from the conserved cysteine to phenylalanine. Clonality was computed by normalizing Shannon entropy by log2 of the number of productive unique TCRs and subtracting the result from 1. Scalp TCRbeta sequences were cross-referenced with sorted blood CD4 and CD8 repertoires so that the CD4 or CD8 identity of scalp clones could be inferred. TCRdb retrieved this table from immuneACCESS and kept in-frame rearrangements only. Not all clones are present; in checked studies, unresolved V genes account for under half, and no reason is known for the remainder. Clone size and V and J calls were adopted from that table, with D and trimming inferred from the DNA. Present in this sample are 120,000 to 150,000 clones, around 86% of which were seen just once. The ten top clones hold approximately 16% of the sample.

Counted from cysteine to phenylalanine, this CDR3 has 15 amino acids. Only the CDR3 DNA is retained, 45 bases long and in frame from the first base. The junction carries 20 bases between V and J, which are trimmed by 7 bases and 5 bases respectively. Reading the germline V gene gives CDR1 MDHEN and CDR2 SYDVKM. The sequence was obtained from a human donor with alopecia areata. This specimen consisted of CD8+ T cells sorted from blood, obtained at week 0. The V and J genes are TRBV28 and TRBJ2-5, and the D gene may be TRBD2, 5 bases matching. At the DNA level, the sequence is TGTGCCAGCACTTTGGGTACGGGGTTAAGGGAGACCCAGTACTTC. It encodes CASTLGTGLRETQYF. Reference TRBV28 and TRBJ2-5 genes cover what lies past the CDR3, so the full variable domain is DVKVTQSSRYLVKRTGEKVFLECVQDMDHENMFWYRQDPGLGLRLIYFSYDVKMKEKGDIPEGYSVSREKKERFSLILESASTNQTSMYLCASTLGTGLRETQYFGPGTRLLVL.